A single sample gave rise to the 15 T cell receptor beta chains below, sequenced in a study of blood T cell repertoires in COVID-19. Sequenced by immunoSEQ multiplex PCR; TCRdb stores in-frame clones only, minus some. The sample carries tens of thousands of clones, about 83% recorded once. The sample consisted of peripheral blood. The source of these receptors is a man aged 25 to 45 with acute or convalescent COVID-19.

This sequence joins TRBV2 and TRBJ1-6; maybe TRBD1 (6 bases). The CDR3 totals 14 residues. Germline V gives CDR1 SNHLY, CDR2 FYNNEI. Trimming removed 6 bases at V and 7 bases at J, with 13 bases between. CDR3 region: CASRETGPNSPLHF. CDR3 sequence (DNA): TGTGCCAGCAGGGAAACAGGGCCCAATTCACCCCTCCACTTT.

V and J are TRBV9 and TRBJ2-2; a possible D gene is TRBD2 (6 bases). The CDR3 loop spans 17 amino acids. Trimming pared 2 bases from V and 1 base from J, leaving 15 bases between. Germline V gene data show CDR1 as SGDLS and CDR2 as YYNGEE. CDR3 sequence (DNA): TGTGCCAGCAGCGTCAACCGGGACTTTATGAACACCGGGGAGCTGTTTTTT. Amino acids: CASSVNRDFMNTGELFF.

This chain joins TRBV6-5 and TRBJ2-3; 7 bases are shared with TRBD1. CDR1 and CDR2 from the germline V gene are MNHEY and SVGAGI. The CDR3 is 14 residues long. Unmatched junction bases numbered 6, after V lost 6 bases and J lost 3 bases. Here the CDR3 DNA reads TGTGCCAGCAGAGGACAGGTTGGGACAGATACGCAGTATTTT. It is translated as CASRGQVGTDTQYF.

This clone was observed a single time. DNA for the CDR3: TGTGCCAGCAGCTTGAGGTCCGGGGAGCTGTTTTTT. Protein sequence: CASSLRSGELFF. V is TRBV7-8 and J is TRBJ2-2; D is undetermined. The germline CDR1 and CDR2 sequences are SGHVS and FQNEAQ. V lost 3 bases and J 6 bases, leaving 5 bases between the germline ends. The CDR3 spans 12 residues.

V and J are TRBV29-1 and TRBJ1-1, with D hard to call. Trimming cost V 2 bases and J 7 bases, with 5 bases left between them. The CDR3 totals 10 residues. Germline V gives CDR1 SQVTM, CDR2 ANQGSEA. The CDR3 protein is CSVETSEAFF. The CDR3 DNA reads as TGCAGCGTTGAAACTAGTGAAGCTTTCTTT.

The chain has TRBV5-6 and TRBJ1-4; 10 bases are shared with TRBD1. Germline CDR1 reads SGHDT; CDR2 reads YYEEEE. The CDR3 extends over 14 amino acids. V shed 2 bases, J shed 7 bases, and the junction held 2 bases outside the gene matches. The CDR3: CASSFGTGAEKLFF. The CDR3 DNA sequence: TGTGCCAGCAGCTTTGGGACAGGGGCTGAAAAACTGTTTTTT. Based on the CDR3 plus reference TRBV5-6 and TRBJ1-4, the full variable domain is DAGVTQSPTHLIKTRGQQVTLRCSPKSGHDTVSWYQQALGQGPQFIFQYYEEEERQRGNFPDRFSGHQFPNYSSELNVNALLLGDSALYLCASSFGTGAEKLFFGSGTQLSVL.

This chain connects TRBV5-6 to TRBJ2-1; D not certain. Per germline, CDR1 SGHDT and CDR2 YYEEEE. The ends were cut back, 2 bases at V and 5 bases at J, with 11 bases in the middle. The CDR3 contains 14 residues. CDR3 sequence: CASSFIEVDNEQFF. The CDR3 DNA reads as TGTGCCAGCAGCTTTATTGAGGTCGACAATGAGCAGTTCTTC. Filled out from reference TRBV5-6 and TRBJ2-1, the complete variable domain reads DAGVTQSPTHLIKTRGQQVTLRCSPKSGHDTVSWYQQALGQGPQFIFQYYEEEERQRGNFPDRFSGHQFPNYSSELNVNALLLGDSALYLCASSFIEVDNEQFFGPGTRLTVL.

This clone was detected once. The chain couples TRBV19 to TRBJ2-1; 7 positions agree with TRBD1. V shed 4 bases, J shed 7 bases, and the junction held 4 bases outside the gene matches. CDR1 and CDR2 (germline): LNHDA, SQIVND (reference sequence). The CDR3 runs 13 residues. CDR3 protein: CASSTNRGNEQFF. The CDR3 nucleotides read TGTGCCAGTAGTACGAACAGGGGAAATGAGCAGTTCTTC.

The chain joins TRBV4-2 to TRBJ2-1, with 8 nucleotides matching TRBD2. This CDR3 is built from 16 residues. V was pared by 1 base and J by 3 bases, with 5 bases of the junction left unmatched. Germline loops: CDR1 LGHNA, CDR2 YNFKEQ. CDR3 nucleotides: TGTGCCAGCAGCCAAGCGTCACTAGCGGACTACAATGAGCAGTTCTTC. It is translated as CASSQASLADYNEQFF.

A word on this clone: The sample has other DNA sequences that encode this CDR3 too. The chain combines TRBV30 with TRBJ1-5; D perhaps matches TRBD1 (6 bases). Trimming pared 0 bases from V and 4 bases from J, leaving 7 bases between. The CDR3 extends over 13 amino acids. From germline, CDR1 is GTSNPN and CDR2 SVGIG (reference sequence). The CDR3 region has the DNA TGTGCCTGGAGTGTTAGGGGGAATCAGCCCCAGCATTTT. Translating it yields CAWSVRGNQPQHF.

The chain joins TRBV4-1 to TRBJ1-4, with D unclear. This CDR3 is 16 amino acids long. Germline V gene sequence: CDR1 MGHRA, CDR2 YSYEKL. The V end lost 0 bases, the J end lost 4 bases, and 12 bases lay between the germline ends. CDR3 residues: CASSQDVRVFNEKLFF. The CDR3 region has the DNA TGCGCCAGCAGCCAAGATGTCCGGGTCTTTAATGAAAAACTGTTTTTT.

This clone showed up just a few times. This chain connects TRBV5-1 to TRBJ1-5; D unresolved. V lost 1 base and J lost 1, with 9 bases in between. The CDR3 consists of 15 residues. The germline V gene encodes CDR1 SGHRS and CDR2 YFSETQ. The CDR3 DNA reads TGCGCCAGCAGCTTGTCTGGTCGGAGCAATCAGCCCCAGCATTTT. Protein: CASSLSGRSNQPQHF. Full variable domain (remainder filled in from reference TRBV5-1 and TRBJ1-5): KAGVTQTPRYLIKTRGQQVTLSCSPISGHRSVSWYQQTPGQGLQFLFEYFSETQRNKGNFPGRFSGRQFSNSRSEMNVSTLELGDSALYLCASSLSGRSNQPQHFGDGTRLSIL.

This sequence joins TRBV13 and TRBJ2-1, with TRBD2 identical over 10 bases. The ends lost 2 bases at V and 3 bases at J; junction bases unmatched: 10. The CDR3 is 18 residues long. Germline-derived CDR1 and CDR2 are PRHDT and FYEKMQ (reference sequence). The CDR3, as DNA: TGTGCCAGCAGCTTACCGTTGTCGGTAGCGGGAGGCTACAATGAGCAGTTCTTC. As protein: CASSLPLSVAGGYNEQFF.

This clone was picked up a small number of times. This CDR3 is also generated by other DNA sequences in the sample. CDR3 nucleotide sequence: TGTGCCTGGAGTTCGACAGGTAATGAGCAGTTCTTC. It translates to CAWSSTGNEQFF. The chain has TRBV30 and TRBJ2-1, with a weak D call TRBD1 (6 bases). Trimming removed 2 bases at V and 7 bases at J, with 9 bases between. This CDR3 is built from 12 residues. Germline values: CDR1 GTSNPN, CDR2 SVGIG (reference sequence).

V and J are TRBV18 and TRBJ2-1; D is perhaps TRBD2 (6 bases). The length of the CDR3 is 15 residues. CDR1 is KGHSH and CDR2 is LQKENI in the germline V gene. V was trimmed by 3 bases and J by 7 bases, leaving 16 bases between them. The CDR3, as DNA: TGTGCCAGCTCACCTATAGCGGAGCTACTAAATGAGCAGTTCTTC. Its protein product is CASSPIAELLNEQFF. Full variable domain (remainder filled in from reference TRBV18 and TRBJ2-1): NAGVMQNPRHLVRRRGQEARLRCSPMKGHSHVYWYRQLPEEGLKFMVYLQKENIIDESGMPKERFSAEFPKEGPSILRIQQVVRGDSAAYFCASSPIAELLNEQFFGPGTRLTVL.